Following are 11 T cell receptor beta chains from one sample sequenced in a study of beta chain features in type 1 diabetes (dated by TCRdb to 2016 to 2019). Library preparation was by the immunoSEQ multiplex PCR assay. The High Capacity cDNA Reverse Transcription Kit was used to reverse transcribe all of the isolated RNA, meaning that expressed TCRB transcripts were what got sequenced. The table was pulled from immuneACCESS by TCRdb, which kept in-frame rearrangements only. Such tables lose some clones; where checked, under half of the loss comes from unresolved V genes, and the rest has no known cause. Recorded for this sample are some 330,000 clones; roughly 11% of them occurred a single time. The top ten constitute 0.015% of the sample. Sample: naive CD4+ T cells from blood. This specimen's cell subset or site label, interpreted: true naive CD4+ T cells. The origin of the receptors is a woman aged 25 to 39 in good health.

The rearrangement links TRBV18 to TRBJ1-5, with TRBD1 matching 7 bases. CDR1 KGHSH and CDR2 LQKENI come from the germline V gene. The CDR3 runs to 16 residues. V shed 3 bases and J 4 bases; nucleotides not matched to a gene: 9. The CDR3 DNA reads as TGTGCCAGCTCACCGTATGGGTCAGGGGGAAATCAGCCCCAGCATTTT. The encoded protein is CASSPYGSGGNQPQHF.

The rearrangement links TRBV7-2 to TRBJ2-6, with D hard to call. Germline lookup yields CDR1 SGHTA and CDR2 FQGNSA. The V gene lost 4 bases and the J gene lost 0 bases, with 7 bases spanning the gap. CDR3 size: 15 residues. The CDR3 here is CASSSQNSGANVLTF. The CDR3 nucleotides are TGTGCCAGCAGCTCCCAAAACTCTGGGGCCAACGTCCTGACTTTC.

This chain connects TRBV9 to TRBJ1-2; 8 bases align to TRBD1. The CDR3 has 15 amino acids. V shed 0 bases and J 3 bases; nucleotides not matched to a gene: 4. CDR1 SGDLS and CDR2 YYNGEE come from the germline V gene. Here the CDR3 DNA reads TGTGCCAGCAGCGTAGCGCAGGGGGCCGACTATGGCTACACCTTC. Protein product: CASSVAQGADYGYTF.

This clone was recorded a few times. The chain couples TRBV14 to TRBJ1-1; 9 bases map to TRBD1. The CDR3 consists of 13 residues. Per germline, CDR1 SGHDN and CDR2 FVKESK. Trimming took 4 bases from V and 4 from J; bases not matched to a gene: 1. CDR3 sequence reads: CASSRGQGTEAFF. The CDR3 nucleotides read TGTGCCAGCAGCCGGGGACAGGGCACTGAAGCTTTCTTT.

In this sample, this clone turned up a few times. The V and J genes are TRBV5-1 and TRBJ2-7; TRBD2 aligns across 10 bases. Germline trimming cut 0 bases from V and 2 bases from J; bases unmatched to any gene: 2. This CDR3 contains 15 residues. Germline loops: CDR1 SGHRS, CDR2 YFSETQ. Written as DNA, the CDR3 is TGCGCCAGCAGCTTGGAAGCGGGAGGGCCCTACGAGCAGTACTTC. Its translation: CASSLEAGGPYEQYF.

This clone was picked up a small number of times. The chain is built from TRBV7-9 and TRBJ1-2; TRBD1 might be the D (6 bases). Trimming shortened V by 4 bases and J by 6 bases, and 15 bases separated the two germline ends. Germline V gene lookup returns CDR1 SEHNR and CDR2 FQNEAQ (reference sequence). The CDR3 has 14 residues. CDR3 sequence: CASSSHGGADGYTF. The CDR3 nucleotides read TGTGCCAGCAGCTCCCATGGGGGGGCGGATGGCTACACCTTC.

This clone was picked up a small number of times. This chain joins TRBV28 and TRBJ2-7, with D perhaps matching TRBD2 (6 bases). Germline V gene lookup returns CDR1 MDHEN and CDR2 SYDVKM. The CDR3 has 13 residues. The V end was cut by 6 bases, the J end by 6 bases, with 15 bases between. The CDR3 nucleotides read TGTGCCAGCAGGAGAGAGGCGGGATCCGAGCAGTACTTC. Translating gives CASRREAGSEQYF.

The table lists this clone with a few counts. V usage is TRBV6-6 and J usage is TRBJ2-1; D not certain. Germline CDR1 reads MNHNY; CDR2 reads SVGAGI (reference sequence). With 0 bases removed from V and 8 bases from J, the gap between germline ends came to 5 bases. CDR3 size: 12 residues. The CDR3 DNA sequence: TGTGCCAGCAGTTACTCACTCTATGAGCAGTTCTTC. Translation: CASSYSLYEQFF.

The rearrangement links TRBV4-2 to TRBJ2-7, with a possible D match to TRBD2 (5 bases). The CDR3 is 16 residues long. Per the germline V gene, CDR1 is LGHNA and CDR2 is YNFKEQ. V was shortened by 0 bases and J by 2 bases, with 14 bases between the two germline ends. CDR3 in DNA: TGTGCCAGCAGCCAAGATGATAGGGCGGGTACCTACGAGCAGTACTTC. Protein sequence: CASSQDDRAGTYEQYF.

CDR3 bases: TGTGCCAGTATTGACAGGGTCGGGACCCAGTACTTC. It yields the protein CASIDRVGTQYF. The chain recombines TRBV19 with TRBJ2-5, with 7 bases identical to TRBD1. CDR3 size: 12 residues. Trimming cost V 7 bases and J 7 bases; bases outside gene matches: 6. Germline V CDR1 and CDR2: LNHDA, SQIVND (reference sequence).

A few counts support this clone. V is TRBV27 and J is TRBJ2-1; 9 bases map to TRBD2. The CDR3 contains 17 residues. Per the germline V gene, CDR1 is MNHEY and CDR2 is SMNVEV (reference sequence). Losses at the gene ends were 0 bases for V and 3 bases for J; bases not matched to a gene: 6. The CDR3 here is CASSLSEGAGGYNEQFF. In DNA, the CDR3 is TGTGCCAGCAGTTTATCGGAGGGAGCGGGAGGCTACAATGAGCAGTTCTTC.